The clone carrying this TCR beta chain is a singleton in its sample. The sample is drawn from a study of blood T cell repertoires in COVID-19. Study background: The cDNA or gDNA used as material had been derived from T cells, B-cell-depleted T cells, or PBMCs.

Libraries were prepared by immunoSEQ multiplex PCR; TCRdb keeps only in-frame clonotypes and omits some of them. The data hold more than 150,000 clones, with roughly 81% observed a single time. This CDR3 comprises 19 residues. Germline CDR1 reads MNHEY; CDR2 reads SMNVEV (reference sequence). Trimming removed 2 bases at V and 2 bases at J, with 22 bases between. The chain employs TRBV27 and TRBJ1-5, with unresolved D. The material sequenced was peripheral blood. This receptor was identified in a woman of 80 years or more with COVID-19, enrolled during active disease. CDR3 DNA: TGTGCCAGCAGTTTACGTCCACCGGCGCGGAGAGCGGGCAATCAGCCCCAGCATTTT. It is translated as CASSLRPPARRAGNQPQHF.